The next 30 T cell receptor beta chains were all read from a single sample in a study of blood T cell repertoires in COVID-19. Only in-frame clones appear in the TCRdb table, and some are missing; sequencing was by immunoSEQ multiplex PCR. The sample holds around 84,000 clones, about 73% seen once. The sequenced material came from peripheral blood. The receptor source for this set is a man aged 50 to 59 with active or convalescent COVID-19.

J is TRBJ2-7 and V is TRBV7-2; 12 nucleotides align to TRBD2. Germline CDR1 is SGHTA and CDR2 is FQGNSA. The V and J ends lost 6 bases and 1 base, in that order; junction bases with no gene match: 4. The CDR3 contains 15 residues. The CDR3 sequence is CASSLAGGPSYEQYF. CDR3 in DNA: TGTGCCAGCAGTCTAGCGGGGGGGCCTTCCTACGAGCAGTACTTC.

The genes are TRBV2 and TRBJ1-5; 8 bases align to TRBD1. From germline, CDR1 is SNHLY and CDR2 FYNNEI. The CDR3 runs 15 residues. J lost 2 bases, V lost 6 bases, and 6 bases had no gene match. CDR3 residues: CASRPQGAGNQPQHF. The CDR3 DNA reads as TGTGCCAGCAGACCCCAGGGGGCTGGCAATCAGCCCCAGCATTTT.

In its sample, this clone was seen once. V gene TRBV7-9 combines with J gene TRBJ2-1; the D gene is possibly TRBD2 (5 bases). The CDR3 covers 12 residues. Deletions cut 5 bases from V and 9 bases from J, with 11 bases between. CDR1 is SEHNR, CDR2 FQNEAQ, per germline (reference sequence). The CDR3 coding sequence is TGTGCCAGCAGCCCAAGGGCGGGTGAGCAGTTCTTC. This gives the protein CASSPRAGEQFF. Variable domain in full (rest from reference TRBV7-9 and TRBJ2-1): DTGVSQNPRHKITKRGQNVTFRCDPISEHNRLYWYRQTLGQGPEFLTYFQNEAQLEKSRLLSDRFSAERPKGSFSTLEIQRTEQGDSAMYLCASSPRAGEQFFGPGTRLTVL.

The chain carries TRBV11-3 and TRBJ1-1; 7 nucleotides align to TRBD1. The CDR3 is made up of 12 amino acids. Germline CDR1 reads SGHNT; CDR2 reads YENEEA. Germline trimming cut 3 bases from V and 8 bases from J; bases unmatched to any gene: 3. In DNA form, the CDR3 reads TGTGCCAGCAGCTTTACAGGGGCGGAAGCTTTCTTT. Encoded protein: CASSFTGAEAFF.

This clone was detected only once. The chain joins TRBV14 to TRBJ1-1, with D unclear. This CDR3 is 14 amino acids long. Germline values: CDR1 SGHDN, CDR2 FVKESK. The V end lost 4 bases, the J end lost 1 base, and 10 bases lay between the germline ends. This chain's CDR3 is CASSPLVANTEAFF. The CDR3 nucleotides are TGTGCCAGCAGCCCCCTAGTCGCGAACACTGAAGCTTTCTTT.

The rearrangement uses TRBV20-1 and TRBJ2-7, with D unclear. Germline CDR1 and CDR2: DFQATT and SNEGSKA (reference sequence). The CDR3 covers 11 residues. The V and J ends lost 3 bases and 2 bases respectively, with 5 bases between them. CDR3: CSASEAYEQYF. CDR3 coding DNA: TGCAGTGCTAGCGAGGCCTACGAGCAGTACTTC.

The CDR3 protein is CASSRDTLMNTEAFF. The CDR3 bases are TGTGCCAGTTCCCGGGACACCCTGATGAACACTGAAGCTTTCTTT. This chain uses TRBV19 with TRBJ1-1; the D gene is possibly TRBD1 (6 bases). Trimming shortened V by 8 bases and J by 0 bases, and 16 bases separated the two germline ends. The CDR3 is 15 amino acids. CDR1 and CDR2 (germline): LNHDA, SQIVND (reference sequence).

This clone has just a few counts. The gene calls are TRBV10-3 and TRBJ1-5; no definite D call. This CDR3 has 12 amino acids. Germline CDR1 is ENHRY and CDR2 is SYGVKD. Trimming shortened V by 8 bases and J by 4 bases, and 9 bases separated the two germline ends. The CDR3 loop is CAIQAPNQPQHF. The CDR3 nucleotides are TGTGCCATCCAGGCACCAAATCAGCCCCAGCATTTT.

The chain has TRBV5-1 and TRBJ2-3, with TRBD2 matching 10 bases. The V and J ends lost 4 bases and 3 bases, in that order; junction bases with no gene match: 8. There are 16 residues in the CDR3. Germline V gene sequence: CDR1 SGHRS, CDR2 YFSETQ. The chain's CDR3 is CASSVRLAGNTDTQYF. CDR3 in DNA: TGCGCCAGCAGCGTGCGACTAGCGGGTAATACAGATACGCAGTATTTT.

The chain joins TRBV11-2 to TRBJ1-5; D unclear. CDR1 and CDR2 from the germline V gene are SGHAT and FQNNGV. Trimming stripped 2 bases from V and 0 bases from J, with 8 bases between. The CDR3 is 15 residues long. CDR3 amino acids: CASSLSAGSNQPQHF. DNA of the CDR3: TGTGCCAGCAGCTTATCCGCCGGTAGCAATCAGCCCCAGCATTTT.

V is TRBV25-1 and J is TRBJ1-2, with TRBD1 identical over 7 bases. The CDR3 totals 12 residues. CDR1 and CDR2 (germline): MGHDK, SYGVNS. V trimming: 5 bases; J trimming: 8 bases; junction bases outside the gene matches: 5. CDR3 sequence (DNA): TGTGCCAGCAGTCCCCAGGGGGAGGGCTACACCTTC. This codes for CASSPQGEGYTF.

This chain links TRBV6-2 or TRBV6-3 with TRBJ1-6; D gene uncertain. Trimming took off 5 bases at V and 10 bases at J, with 9 bases between the two ends. Germline assignment: CDR1 MNHEY and CDR2 SVGEGT. CDR3 size: 12 residues. CDR3 loop: CASSSGISPLHF. The CDR3 region has the DNA TGTGCCAGCAGTAGCGGGATCTCACCCCTCCACTTT.

There are a few counts of this clone. The rearrangement joins TRBV5-6 to TRBJ1-6; D ambiguous. The V gene lost 3 bases and the J gene lost 0 bases, with 7 bases spanning the gap. CDR1 and CDR2 from the germline V gene are SGHDT and YYEEEE. The CDR3 is made up of 15 amino acids. CDR3 sequence reads: CASSSISSYNSPLHF. The CDR3, as DNA: TGTGCCAGCAGCTCGATCAGCTCCTATAATTCACCCCTCCACTTT.

V and J are TRBV7-2 and TRBJ1-4, with 8 bases lining up with TRBD1. V dropped 1 base and J dropped 6; count of bases not matched to a gene: 7. This CDR3 is built from 16 residues. Germline CDR1 SGHTA, CDR2 FQGNSA. The CDR3 region is CASSLEGDRRYEKLFF. The CDR3 nucleotides read TGTGCCAGCAGCTTAGAAGGGGACAGGAGATATGAAAAACTGTTTTTT.

This clone was seen only a few times. The chain has TRBV9 and TRBJ2-2, with a tentative D call TRBD1 (6 bases). This CDR3 region has 15 residues. CDR1 SGDLS and CDR2 YYNGEE come from the germline V gene. The V end was cut by 5 bases, the J end by 1 base, with 12 bases between. CDR3 protein: CASSSRQENTGELFF. The CDR3 DNA sequence: TGTGCCAGCAGTTCAAGACAGGAGAACACCGGGGAGCTGTTTTTT.

The chain combines TRBV18 with TRBJ2-3; D call uncertain. V shed 2 bases and J shed 5 bases, with 5 bases lying between them. Germline CDR1 KGHSH, CDR2 LQKENI. This CDR3 comprises 12 residues. CDR3 amino acids: CASSPGRDTQYF. In nucleotides, the CDR3 is TGTGCCAGCTCACCAGGCAGAGATACGCAGTATTTT.

V usage is TRBV6-6 and J usage is TRBJ2-3, with 7 nucleotides matching TRBD2. CDR3 length equals 14 residues. V trimming: 6 bases; J trimming: 5 bases; junction bases outside the gene matches: 8. The germline gives CDR1 MNHNY, CDR2 SVGAGI (reference sequence). Written as DNA, the CDR3 is TGTGCCAGCAGCTTCGAGCGGGGCGGAGATACGCAGTATTTT. Protein product: CASSFERGGDTQYF.

The chain is built from TRBV5-1 and TRBJ2-5, with no clear D. Germline CDR1 reads SGHRS; CDR2 reads YFSETQ. The V gene lost 3 bases and the J gene lost 2 bases, with 8 bases spanning the gap. The CDR3 runs to 13 residues. This CDR3 reads CASSSRVQETQYF. As DNA, the CDR3 is TGCGCCAGCAGCTCACGGGTGCAAGAGACCCAGTACTTC.

The V and J genes are TRBV7-3 and TRBJ1-6; the match to TRBD1 covers 7 bases. Germline loops: CDR1 SGHTA, CDR2 FQGTGA. After removal of 6 bases from V and 7 bases from J, the junction contained 6 bases not matched to a gene. The CDR3 is 14 residues long. CDR3 amino acids: CASSSGTANSPLHF. DNA for the CDR3: TGTGCCAGCAGTTCCGGGACAGCCAATTCACCCCTCCACTTT. The complete variable domain, with remaining parts taken from reference TRBV7-3 and TRBJ1-6, reads GAGVSQTPSNKVTEKGKYVELRCDPISGHTALYWYRQSLGQGPEFLIYFQGTGAADDSGLPNDRFFAVRPEGSVSTLKIQRTERGDSAVYLCASSSGTANSPLHFGNGTRLTVT.

The genes are TRBV11-2 and TRBJ1-2, with D hard to call. CDR3 length equals 13 residues. Trimming shortened V by 3 bases and J by 4 bases, and 9 bases separated the two germline ends. CDR1 and CDR2 (germline): SGHAT, FQNNGV. Written as DNA, the CDR3 is TGTGCCAGCAGCTTTGGGCTTTCCTATGGCTACACCTTC. It translates to CASSFGLSYGYTF.

The V and J genes are TRBV4-2 and TRBJ2-2, with TRBD2 matching over 9 bases. The CDR3 is 16 amino acids. The V and J ends lost 5 bases and 5 bases, in that order; junction bases with no gene match: 9. Germline loops: CDR1 LGHNA, CDR2 YNFKEQ. This CDR3 is CASSSRAGGRTGELFF. The CDR3 DNA follows: TGTGCCAGCAGCTCCCGAGCGGGGGGACGGACCGGGGAGCTGTTTTTT.

V usage is TRBV29-1 and J usage is TRBJ1-4; D unresolved. The CDR3 runs to 11 residues. The germline V gene has CDR1 SQVTM and CDR2 ANQGSEA. Trimming took 4 bases from V and 5 from J, leaving 5 bases between them. The CDR3 loop reads CSVGRNEKLFF. The CDR3 DNA sequence: TGCAGCGTTGGGCGGAATGAAAAACTGTTTTTT.

The chain links TRBV6-5 to TRBJ1-1; possible D gene TRBD1, 6 bases. Looked up from germline, CDR1 is MNHEY and CDR2 is SVGAGI. Trimming stripped 5 bases from V and 5 bases from J, with 18 bases between. The CDR3 extends over 15 amino acids. CDR3 protein: CASSRGDKLGTEAFF. Here the CDR3 DNA reads TGTGCCAGCAGTCGAGGGGACAAGTTGGGGACTGAAGCTTTCTTT.

This clone was found a few times. The gene calls are TRBV10-3 and TRBJ1-6; D is unresolved. The CDR3 contains 16 residues. Trimming left V 3 bases short and J 7 bases short, with 16 bases between. Germline V CDR1 and CDR2: ENHRY, SYGVKD. This CDR3 is CAISESPWRGNSPLHF. For the CDR3, the DNA is TGTGCCATCAGTGAATCTCCGTGGCGGGGAAATTCACCCCTCCACTTT.

The chain couples TRBV28 to TRBJ2-2; 9 bases line up with TRBD2. Germline assignment: CDR1 MDHEN and CDR2 SYDVKM. The CDR3 runs 16 residues. V was pared by 4 bases and J by 5 bases, with 8 bases of the junction left unmatched. CDR3: CASSSPSGAVTGELFF. In nucleotides, the CDR3 is TGTGCCAGCAGTTCCCCTAGCGGGGCGGTAACCGGGGAGCTGTTTTTT.

This chain joins TRBV24-1 and TRBJ1-5, with D unresolved. V was pared by 4 bases and J by 3 bases, with 12 bases between. The CDR3 has 15 residues. Germline CDR1 KGHDR, CDR2 SFDVKD. The CDR3: CATSEDAGFNQPQHF. In nucleotides, the CDR3 is TGTGCCACCAGTGAGGATGCGGGCTTCAATCAGCCCCAGCATTTT.

CDR3 amino acids: CASIPQGVGKNIQYF. In DNA, the CDR3 is TGTGCCAGCATTCCCCAAGGGGTTGGCAAAAACATTCAGTACTTC. The chain carries TRBV28 and TRBJ2-4; possible D gene TRBD1, 5 bases. CDR3 length: 15 amino acids. With 7 bases removed from V and 3 bases from J, the gap between germline ends came to 16 bases. CDR1 and CDR2 (germline): MDHEN, SYDVKM.

J is TRBJ2-7 and V is TRBV3-1 (or the pseudogene TRBV3-2), with D possibly being TRBD1 (6 bases). V dropped 1 base and J dropped 2 bases, with 12 bases sitting between them. Germline lookup yields CDR1 LGHDT and CDR2 YNNKEL (reference sequence). CDR3 length equals 15 residues. The CDR3 region is CASSQAPGETYEQYF. DNA for the CDR3: TGTGCCAGCAGCCAAGCTCCAGGGGAGACCTACGAGCAGTACTTC.

The chain has TRBV9 and TRBJ2-3; D might be TRBD1 (5 bases). The CDR3 extends over 15 amino acids. V lost 1 base to trimming and J lost 2 bases, with 11 bases between them. Germline CDR1 reads SGDLS; CDR2 reads YYNGEE. The CDR3 loop reads CASSVRTGPTDTQYF. DNA for the CDR3: TGTGCCAGCAGCGTACGAACAGGACCCACAGATACGCAGTATTTT.

This clone was recorded a few times. The genes are TRBV19 and TRBJ1-1, with 8 bases that match TRBD1. This CDR3 contains 15 residues. Trimming took 6 bases from V and 1 from J; bases not matched to a gene: 7. Germline V gene sequence: CDR1 LNHDA, CDR2 SQIVND (reference sequence). In nucleotides, the CDR3 is TGTGCCAGTAGGCGCTCAGGGGGCGGGAACACTGAAGCTTTCTTT. Its translation is CASRRSGGGNTEAFF.